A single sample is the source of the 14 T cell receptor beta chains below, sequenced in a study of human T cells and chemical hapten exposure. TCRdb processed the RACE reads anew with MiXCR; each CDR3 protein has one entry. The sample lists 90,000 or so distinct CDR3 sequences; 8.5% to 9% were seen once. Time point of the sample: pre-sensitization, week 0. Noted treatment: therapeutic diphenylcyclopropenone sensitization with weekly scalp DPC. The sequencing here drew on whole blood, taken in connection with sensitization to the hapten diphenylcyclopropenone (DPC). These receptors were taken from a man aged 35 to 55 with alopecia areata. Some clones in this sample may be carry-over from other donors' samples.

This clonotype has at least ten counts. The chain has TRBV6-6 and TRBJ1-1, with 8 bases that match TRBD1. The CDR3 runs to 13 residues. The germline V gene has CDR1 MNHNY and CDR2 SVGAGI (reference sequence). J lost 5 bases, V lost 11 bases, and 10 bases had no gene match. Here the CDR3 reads CAGGGTGETEAFF. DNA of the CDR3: TGTGCCGGGGGAGGGACAGGTGAGACTGAAGCTTTCTTT.

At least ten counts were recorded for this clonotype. CDR3 region: CASSLGAPSTDTQYF. The CDR3 coding sequence is TGTGCCAGCAGCTTGGGGGCACCTAGCACAGATACGCAGTATTTT. J is TRBJ2-3 and V is TRBV5-5; the D is unclear. CDR1 and CDR2 (germline): SGHKS, YYEKEE (reference sequence). The CDR3 consists of 15 residues. Trimming took off 0 bases at V and 0 bases at J, with 8 bases between the two ends.

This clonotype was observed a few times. In DNA, the CDR3 is TGTGCCAGCAGCTCTACTCGCGGGAGAGAGACCCAGTACTTC. Residues: CASSSTRGRETQYF. The chain carries TRBV7-2 and TRBJ2-5; TRBD2 agrees at 7 bases. The CDR3 has 14 amino acids. The germline CDR1 and CDR2 sequences are SGHTA and FQGNSA. The V gene end was trimmed by 4 bases and the J gene end by 4 bases; junction bases not matched to a gene: 6.

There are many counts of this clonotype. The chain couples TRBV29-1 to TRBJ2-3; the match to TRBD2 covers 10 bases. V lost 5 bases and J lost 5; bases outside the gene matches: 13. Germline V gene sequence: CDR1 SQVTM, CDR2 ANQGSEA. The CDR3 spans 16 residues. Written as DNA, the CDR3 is TGCAGCGTTAATATTTGGCTAGCGGGAGTAAAAGATACGCAGTATTTT. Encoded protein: CSVNIWLAGVKDTQYF.

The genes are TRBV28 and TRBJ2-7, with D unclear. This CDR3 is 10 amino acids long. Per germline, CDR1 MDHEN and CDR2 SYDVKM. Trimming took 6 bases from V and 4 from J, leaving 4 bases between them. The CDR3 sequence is CASRSYEQYF. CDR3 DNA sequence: TGTGCCAGCAGATCATACGAGCAGTACTTC.

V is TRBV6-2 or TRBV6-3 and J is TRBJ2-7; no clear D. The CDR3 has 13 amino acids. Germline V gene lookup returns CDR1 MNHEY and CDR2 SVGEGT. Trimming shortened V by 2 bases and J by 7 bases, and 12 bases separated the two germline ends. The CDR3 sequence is CASSYQPLGEQYF. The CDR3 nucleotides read TGTGCCAGCAGTTACCAACCCCTGGGGGAGCAGTACTTC.

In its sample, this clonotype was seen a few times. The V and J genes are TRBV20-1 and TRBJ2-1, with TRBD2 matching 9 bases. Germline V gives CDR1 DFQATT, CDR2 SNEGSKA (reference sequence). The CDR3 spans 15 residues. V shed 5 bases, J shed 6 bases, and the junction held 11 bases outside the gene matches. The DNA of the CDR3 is TGCAGTGCTGCCATTAGCGGGAGAGAGTTCAATGAGCAGTTCTTC. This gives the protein CSAAISGREFNEQFF.

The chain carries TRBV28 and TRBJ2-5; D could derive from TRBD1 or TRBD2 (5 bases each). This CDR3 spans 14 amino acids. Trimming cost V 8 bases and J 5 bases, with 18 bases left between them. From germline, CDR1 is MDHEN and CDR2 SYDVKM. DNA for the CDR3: TGTGCCAGCGCAACGGGACCCAATCCTGAGACCCAGTACTTC. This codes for CASATGPNPETQYF.

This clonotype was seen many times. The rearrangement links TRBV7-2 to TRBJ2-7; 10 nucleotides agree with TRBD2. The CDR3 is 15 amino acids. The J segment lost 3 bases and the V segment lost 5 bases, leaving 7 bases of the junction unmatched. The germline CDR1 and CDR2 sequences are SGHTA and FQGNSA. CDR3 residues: CASSISLAGDYEQYF. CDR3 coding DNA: TGTGCCAGCAGCATCTCCCTAGCGGGAGACTACGAGCAGTACTTC.

Written as DNA, the CDR3 is TGTGCCAGCAGCCCCCGGACTAGCGGGAGTCGAGATACGCAGTATTTT. Its translation: CASSPRTSGSRDTQYF. The chain is built from TRBV5-4 and TRBJ2-3; 13 nucleotides agree with TRBD2. There are 16 residues in the CDR3. V shed 4 bases, J shed 5 bases, and the junction held 7 bases outside the gene matches. Germline V lookup: CDR1 SGHNT, CDR2 YYREEE (reference sequence).

CDR3 coding DNA: TGTGCCAGCAGCCAGGGCCGCGGGGCATCCGATGAGCAGTTCTTC. It specifies CASSQGRGASDEQFF. V usage is TRBV14 and J usage is TRBJ2-1; the D gene is possibly TRBD2 (6 bases). The CDR3 is 15 amino acids. Germline values: CDR1 SGHDN, CDR2 FVKESK. Trimming took 3 bases from V and 8 from J, leaving 17 bases between them.

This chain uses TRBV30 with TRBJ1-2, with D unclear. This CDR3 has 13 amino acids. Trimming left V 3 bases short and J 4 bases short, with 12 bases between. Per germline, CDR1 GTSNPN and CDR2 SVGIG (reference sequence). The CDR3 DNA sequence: TGTGCCTGGAGCTTAGGATCCGGCTATGGCTACACCTTC. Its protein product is CAWSLGSGYGYTF.

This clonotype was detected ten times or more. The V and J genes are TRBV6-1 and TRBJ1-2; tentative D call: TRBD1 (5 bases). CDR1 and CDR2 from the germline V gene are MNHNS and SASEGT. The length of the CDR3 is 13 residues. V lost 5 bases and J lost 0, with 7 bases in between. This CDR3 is CASSRTTNYGYTF. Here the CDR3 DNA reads TGTGCCAGCAGTCGGACAACTAACTATGGCTACACCTTC.

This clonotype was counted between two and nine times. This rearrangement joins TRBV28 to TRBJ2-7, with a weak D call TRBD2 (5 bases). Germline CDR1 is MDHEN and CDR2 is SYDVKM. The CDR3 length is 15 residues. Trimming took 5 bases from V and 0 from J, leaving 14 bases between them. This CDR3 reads CASSMRALSSYEQYF. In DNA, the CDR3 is TGTGCCAGCAGTATGAGGGCGCTGAGCTCCTACGAGCAGTACTTC. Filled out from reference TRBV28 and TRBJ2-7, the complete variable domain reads DVKVTQSSRYLVKRTGEKVFLECVQDMDHENMFWYRQDPGLGLRLIYFSYDVKMKEKGDIPEGYSVSREKKERFSLILESASTNQTSMYLCASSMRALSSYEQYFGPGTRLTVT.